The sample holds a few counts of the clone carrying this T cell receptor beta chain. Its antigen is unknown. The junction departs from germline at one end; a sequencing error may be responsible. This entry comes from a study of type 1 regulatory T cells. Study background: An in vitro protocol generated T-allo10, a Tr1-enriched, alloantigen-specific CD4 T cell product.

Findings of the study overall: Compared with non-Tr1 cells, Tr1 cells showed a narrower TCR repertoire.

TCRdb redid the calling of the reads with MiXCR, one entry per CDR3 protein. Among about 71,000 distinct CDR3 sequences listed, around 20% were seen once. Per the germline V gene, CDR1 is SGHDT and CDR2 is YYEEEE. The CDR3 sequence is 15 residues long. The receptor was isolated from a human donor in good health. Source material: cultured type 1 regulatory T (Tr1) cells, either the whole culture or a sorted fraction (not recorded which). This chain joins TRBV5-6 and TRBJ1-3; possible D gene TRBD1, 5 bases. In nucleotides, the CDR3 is TGTGCCAGCCGCTTAGGTGGGGGCTCTGGAAACACCATATATTTT. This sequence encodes CASRLGGGSGNTIYF.